Below, 7 T cell receptor beta chains from the same sample are listed, as sequenced in a study of cytomegalovirus exposure and HLA in healthy donors. Use of 60 Vbeta and 13 Jbeta primers characterized the PCR. Libraries were prepared by immunoSEQ multiplex PCR; TCRdb keeps only in-frame clonotypes and omits some of them. The sample shows 150,000 to 200,000 clones, 70% to 80% of them seen only once. Sequencing input: PBMCs. Source of these receptors: a woman aged 30 to 39 in good health and CMV-seropositive.

The chain combines TRBV19 with TRBJ1-5; D call uncertain. With 3 bases removed from V and 6 bases from J, the gap between germline ends came to 12 bases. CDR3 length: 14 amino acids. Per the germline V gene, CDR1 is LNHDA and CDR2 is SQIVND (reference sequence). The CDR3 DNA reads as TGTGCCAGTAGTATCGCGGCAGACGGTCAGCCCCAGCATTTT. Encoded protein: CASSIAADGQPQHF.

V is TRBV6-5 and J is TRBJ2-7, with D possibly matching TRBD1 (5 bases). The CDR3 sequence is 14 residues long. V shed 0 bases and J shed 6 bases, with 12 bases lying between them. Germline CDR1 MNHEY, CDR2 SVGAGI. The CDR3 loop is CASSYSRRGSEQYF. CDR3 nucleotides: TGTGCCAGCAGTTACTCCCGAAGGGGCTCCGAGCAGTACTTC.

The V gene is TRBV5-6, the J gene TRBJ1-2, with D unresolved. Germline V gives CDR1 SGHDT, CDR2 YYEEEE. V was trimmed by 5 bases and J by 7 bases, leaving 15 bases between them. The CDR3 is 13 residues long. The CDR3 nucleotides read TGTGCCAGCAGGCTGGAGGCCGTAGGTGGCTACACCTTC. Amino acid sequence: CASRLEAVGGYTF.

This clone was seen a few times. This chain links TRBV7-9 with TRBJ2-6, with a possible D match to TRBD2 (5 bases). Trimming left V 5 bases short and J 3 bases short, with 8 bases between. Germline loops: CDR1 SEHNR, CDR2 FQNEAQ (reference sequence). This CDR3 has 14 amino acids. CDR3 residues: CASSADFGANVLTF. For the CDR3, the DNA is TGTGCCAGCAGCGCGGACTTTGGGGCCAACGTCCTGACTTTC.

The chain employs TRBV19 and TRBJ1-1; perhaps TRBD1 as D (6 bases). Trimming pared 8 bases from V and 1 base from J, leaving 20 bases between. Germline V CDR1 and CDR2: LNHDA, SQIVND (reference sequence). The CDR3 is 16 residues long. CDR3 in DNA: TGTGCCAGTGGATTGGGGCAGGGGCGAGGGAACACTGAAGCTTTCTTT. Residues: CASGLGQGRGNTEAFF.

This clone was seen a handful of times. The rearrangement uses TRBV10-2 and TRBJ1-3, with D maybe TRBD1 (5 bases). Trimming took off 3 bases at V and 9 bases at J, with 9 bases between the two ends. Germline CDR1 reads WSHSY; CDR2 reads SAAADI. This CDR3 is 12 amino acids long. CDR3 region: CASSDLGGTIYF. The CDR3 region has the DNA TGCGCCAGCAGTGATTTGGGGGGCACCATATATTTT.

V gene TRBV7-9 combines with J gene TRBJ2-5; tentatively, D is TRBD2 (6 bases). Germline assignment: CDR1 SEHNR and CDR2 FQNEAQ (reference sequence). This CDR3 is 18 amino acids long. The V gene lost 5 bases and the J gene lost 4 bases, with 26 bases spanning the gap. CDR3 loop: CASSVISGDVLGRETQYF. In DNA form, the CDR3 reads TGTGCCAGCAGCGTTATTTCGGGGGATGTGTTGGGCAGAGAGACCCAGTACTTC.